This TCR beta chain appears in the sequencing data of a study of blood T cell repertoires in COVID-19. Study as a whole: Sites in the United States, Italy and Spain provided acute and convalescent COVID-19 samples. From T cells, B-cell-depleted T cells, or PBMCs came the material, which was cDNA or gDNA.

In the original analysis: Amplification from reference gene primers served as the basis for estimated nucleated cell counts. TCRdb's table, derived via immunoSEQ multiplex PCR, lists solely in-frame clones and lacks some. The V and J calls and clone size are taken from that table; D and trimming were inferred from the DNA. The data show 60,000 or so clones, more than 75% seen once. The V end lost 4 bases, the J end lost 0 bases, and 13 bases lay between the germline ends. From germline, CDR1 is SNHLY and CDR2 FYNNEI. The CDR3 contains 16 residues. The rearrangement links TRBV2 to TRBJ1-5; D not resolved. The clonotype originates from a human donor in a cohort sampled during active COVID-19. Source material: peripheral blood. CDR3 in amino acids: CASSVSGRYSNQPQHF. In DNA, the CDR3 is TGTGCCAGCAGTGTAAGTGGGAGATATAGCAATCAGCCCCAGCATTTT.